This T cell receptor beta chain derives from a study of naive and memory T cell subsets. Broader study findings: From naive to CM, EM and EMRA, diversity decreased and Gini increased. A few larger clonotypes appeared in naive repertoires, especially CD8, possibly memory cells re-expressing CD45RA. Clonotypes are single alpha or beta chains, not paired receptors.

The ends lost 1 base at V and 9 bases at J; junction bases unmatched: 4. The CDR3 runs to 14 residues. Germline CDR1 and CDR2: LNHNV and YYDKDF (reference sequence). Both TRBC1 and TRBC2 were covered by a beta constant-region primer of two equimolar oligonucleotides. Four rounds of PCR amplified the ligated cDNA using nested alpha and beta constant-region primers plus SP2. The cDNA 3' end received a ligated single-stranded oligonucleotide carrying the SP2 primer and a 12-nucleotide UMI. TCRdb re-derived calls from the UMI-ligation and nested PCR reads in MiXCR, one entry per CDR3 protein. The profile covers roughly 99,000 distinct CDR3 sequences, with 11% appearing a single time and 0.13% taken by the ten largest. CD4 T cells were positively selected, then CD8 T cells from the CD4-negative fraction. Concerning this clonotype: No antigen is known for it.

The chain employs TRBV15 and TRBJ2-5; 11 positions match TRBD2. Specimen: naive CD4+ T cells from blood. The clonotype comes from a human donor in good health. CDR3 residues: CATSRVTSGSPQYF. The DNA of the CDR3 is TGTGCCACCAGCAGAGTCACTAGCGGGAGCCCCCAGTACTTC. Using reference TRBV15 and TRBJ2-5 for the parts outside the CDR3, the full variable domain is DAMVIQNPRYQVTQFGKPVTLSCSQTLNHNVMYWYQQKSSQAPKLLFHYYDKDFNNEADTPDNFQSRRPNTSFCFLDIRSPGLGDTAMYLCATSRVTSGSPQYFGPGTRLLVL.